Listed below are T cell receptor beta chains from one sample, sequenced in a study of blood T cell repertoires in COVID-19. Repertoires were generated with immunoSEQ multiplex PCR, while TCRdb's copy carries only in-frame clones and drops some. The repertoire consists of almost 35,000 clones, with roughly three quarters occurring once and the leading ten covering roughly a third. The sample taken for sequencing was peripheral blood. The source of these receptors is a man older than 75 with acute or convalescent COVID-19. The CDR3 runs from the conserved cysteine through the conserved F or W. A D gene is named only where the DNA matches it firmly. Some rows have no size entry. The others give once, few or many, or a class for an expanded clone.

CDR3aa,CDR3nt,j_gene,d_gene,v_gene,abundance
CASSSERDRGGYEQYF,TGTGCCAGCAGCTCCGAACGGGACAGGGGAGGGTACGAGCAGTACTTC,TRBJ2-7,TRBD1,TRBV5-4,once
CATSETGTGRYNEQFF,TGTGCCACCAGTGAAACCGGGACAGGGAGGTACAATGAGCAGTTCTTC,TRBJ2-1,TRBD1,TRBV24-1,-
CASSQELVTWETQYF,TGTGCCAGCAGCCAAGAGCTAGTCACCTGGGAGACCCAGTACTTC,TRBJ2-5,-,TRBV3-1/TRBV3-2,-
CASRTTEALNTEAFF,TGTGCCAGCAGGACCACAGAAGCCTTGAACACTGAAGCTTTCTTT,TRBJ1-1,-,TRBV2,-
CASTELAGGTDTQYF,TGTGCCAGCACTGAACTAGCGGGGGGGACAGATACGCAGTATTTT,TRBJ2-3,TRBD2,TRBV2,-
CASSRLTGENTEAFF,TGTGCCAGCAGCCGATTAACAGGGGAGAACACTGAAGCTTTCTTT,TRBJ1-1,TRBD1,TRBV14,-
CSVGGRAYEQYF,TGCAGCGTTGGCGGGAGGGCCTACGAGCAGTACTTC,TRBJ2-7,TRBD2,TRBV29-1,-
CASSPRAGGPEETQYF,TGTGCCAGCAGCCCCCGAGCGGGGGGGCCTGAGGAGACCCAGTACTTC,TRBJ2-5,TRBD2,TRBV9,-
CASSPLGQKNEKLFF,TGTGCCAGCTCACCATTGGGACAGAAGAATGAAAAACTGTTTTTT,TRBJ1-4,TRBD1,TRBV18,-
CASGNRGGVDQPQHF,TGTGCCAGCGGCAACAGGGGGGGGGTTGATCAGCCCCAGCATTTT,TRBJ1-5,TRBD1,TRBV7-8,many
CASSQALSTTGGNYGYTF,TGCGCCAGCAGCCAAGCTCTTTCTACCACAGGGGGGAACTATGGCTACACCTTC,TRBJ1-2,TRBD1,TRBV4-1,-
CASSLSTGGHNEQFF,TGCGCCAGCAGCTTGTCAACGGGGGGCCACAATGAGCAGTTCTTC,TRBJ2-1,-,TRBV5-1,-
CASSPRGTSYEQYF,TGCGCCAGCAGCCCCCGAGGCACCTCCTACGAGCAGTACTTC,TRBJ2-7,-,TRBV5-1,-
CASSQVSGSKETQYF,TGTGCCAGCAGCCAAGTCAGCGGGAGTAAAGAGACCCAGTACTTC,TRBJ2-5,TRBD2,TRBV4-2,-
CASSRILAGGRWQETQYF,TGTGCCAGCAGCCGAATACTAGCGGGAGGGAGGTGGCAAGAGACCCAGTACTTC,TRBJ2-5,TRBD2,TRBV7-9,once
CASSLVSGGWTDTQYF,TGTGCCAGCAGCTTAGTTAGCGGGGGATGGACAGATACGCAGTATTTT,TRBJ2-3,TRBD2,TRBV7-2,-
CAISAGVEQFF,TGTGCCATCAGCGCCGGGGTTGAGCAGTTCTTC,TRBJ2-1,-,TRBV10-3,many
CSASSGSTDTQYF,TGCAGTGCTAGTAGCGGGAGTACAGATACGCAGTATTTT,TRBJ2-3,TRBD2,TRBV20-1,many
CASSLRVRAGNTIYF,TGTGCCAGCAGCTTGCGGGTCAGGGCTGGAAACACCATATATTTT,TRBJ1-3,-,TRBV5-8,-
CASSQRGQGANSPLHF,TGTGCCAGCAGCCAGAGGGGACAGGGGGCGAATTCACCCCTCCACTTT,TRBJ1-6,TRBD1,TRBV3-1/TRBV3-2,-
CASSSARDTQYF,TGTGCCAGCAGCTCCGCCCGGGATACGCAGTATTTT,TRBJ2-3,-,TRBV9,once
CASSPRTGGRQETQYF,TGTGCCAGCAGCCCCCGGACAGGGGGCCGACAAGAGACCCAGTACTTC,TRBJ2-5,TRBD1,TRBV9,-